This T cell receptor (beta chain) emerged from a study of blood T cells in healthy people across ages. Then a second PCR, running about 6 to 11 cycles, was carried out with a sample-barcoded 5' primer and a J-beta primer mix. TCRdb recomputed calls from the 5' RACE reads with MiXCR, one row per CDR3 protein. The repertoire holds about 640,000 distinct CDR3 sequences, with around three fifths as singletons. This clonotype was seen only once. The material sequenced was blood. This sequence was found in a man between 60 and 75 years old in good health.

The CDR3 DNA reads TGCAGTGCTACCGTCGGTGTCCGATCTTCGCAGTATTTT. It translates to CSATVGVRSSQYF. The chain joins TRBV20-1 to TRBJ2-3; D ambiguous. Germline lookup yields CDR1 DFQATT and CDR2 SNEGSKA (reference sequence). The V end lost 4 bases, the J end lost 10 bases, and 18 bases lay between the germline ends. This CDR3 comprises 13 residues.